These 9 T cell receptor beta chains share one sample of origin, sequenced in a study of shared clonotypes between healthy human individuals. TCRdb's copy holds only in-frame clones and misses some; the assay was immunoSEQ multiplex PCR. The sample consists of over a million clones, roughly 96% of them appearing once. The sequencing sample was made of naive CD4+ T cells sorted from blood. Specified subset: CD45RA+ positively selected. These receptors all come from a man aged 30-40 years in good health.

The chain has TRBV28 and TRBJ2-3; 16 nucleotides agree with TRBD2. The CDR3 runs to 15 residues. V lost 7 bases, J lost 4 bases, and 2 bases stayed unmatched. Per the germline V gene, CDR1 is MDHEN and CDR2 is SYDVKM. The CDR3: CASTGLAGGSDTQYF. DNA of the CDR3: TGTGCCAGCACGGGACTAGCGGGAGGGTCAGATACGCAGTATTTT.

The CDR3 is CASSIRGINTEAFF. DNA of the CDR3: TGTGCCAGTAGTATCCGGGGCATCAACACTGAAGCTTTCTTT. This chain joins TRBV19 and TRBJ1-1; possible D gene TRBD1, 5 bases. The germline gives CDR1 LNHDA, CDR2 SQIVND (reference sequence). The germline V and J ends were trimmed by 3 bases and 2 bases, with 10 bases remaining between them. The CDR3 consists of 14 residues.

To note about this clone: The sample holds other DNA sequences that translate to the same CDR3. V and J are TRBV11-3 and TRBJ2-1, with D uncertain. V was clipped by 5 bases and J by 0 bases, with 5 bases between them. This CDR3 is built from 13 residues. CDR1 is SGHNT, CDR2 YENEEA, per germline. In DNA form, the CDR3 reads TGTGCCAGCAGCCTCAGCTCCTACAATGAGCAGTTCTTC. It is translated as CASSLSSYNEQFF.

The chain carries TRBV28 and TRBJ2-7; D is undetermined. The V gene's germline CDR1 is MDHEN and CDR2 SYDVKM. This CDR3 contains 16 residues. The V end lost 2 bases, the J end lost 6 bases, and 20 bases lay between the germline ends. The CDR3 loop reads CASSLRPGVGLPEQYF. The CDR3 DNA is TGTGCCAGCAGTTTACGCCCTGGTGTGGGATTGCCCGAGCAGTACTTC.

The CDR3 here is CATSTYRLAGGYEQYF. CDR3 sequence (DNA): TGTGCCACCAGCACTTACCGACTAGCGGGAGGGTACGAGCAGTACTTC. The J gene is TRBJ2-7, the V gene TRBV15, with 14 positions matching TRBD2. Germline assignment: CDR1 LNHNV and CDR2 YYDKDF (reference sequence). CDR3 length: 16 amino acids. With V trimmed by 4 bases and J by 4 bases, 6 bases remained unmatched. Complete variable domain (other parts from reference TRBV15 and TRBJ2-7): DAMVIQNPRYQVTQFGKPVTLSCSQTLNHNVMYWYQQKSSQAPKLLFHYYDKDFNNEADTPDNFQSRRPNTSFCFLDIRSPGLGDTAMYLCATSTYRLAGGYEQYFGPGTRLTVT.

The chain links TRBV5-1 to TRBJ2-7; the match to TRBD1 covers 10 bases. Germline V CDR1 and CDR2: SGHRS, YFSETQ. This CDR3 comprises 16 residues. V lost 4 bases to trimming and J lost 6 bases; unmatched junction nucleotides: 13. CDR3 DNA sequence: TGCGCCAGCAGCCTCCAGCCCGGGACAGGGGCGTCCGAGCAGTACTTC. Residues: CASSLQPGTGASEQYF.

J is TRBJ1-1 and V is TRBV4-3; unclear D gene. CDR3 length: 16 amino acids. The germline V gene encodes CDR1 LGHNA and CDR2 YSLEER. V was pared by 0 bases and J by 4 bases, with 15 bases between. CDR3 sequence (DNA): TGCGCCAGCAGCCAAGATGGCCCGGGAGGAGGCACTGAAGCTTTCTTT. As protein: CASSQDGPGGGTEAFF.

The genes are TRBV5-1 and TRBJ1-2, with 8 bases aligning to TRBD1. V lost 4 bases and J lost 4; bases outside the gene matches: 6. CDR3 length equals 14 residues. Germline-derived CDR1 and CDR2 are SGHRS and YFSETQ. The CDR3 DNA reads TGCGCCAGCAGCAGAGATGACAGGGGCTATGGCTACACCTTC. The encoded protein is CASSRDDRGYGYTF.

Regarding this clone: In the same sample, other DNA sequences code for this CDR3. The chain joins TRBV27 to TRBJ2-2; D ambiguous. Trimming pared 3 bases from V and 1 base from J, leaving 6 bases between. The CDR3 runs 14 residues. Germline V gives CDR1 MNHEY, CDR2 SMNVEV (reference sequence). CDR3 in DNA: TGTGCCAGCAGTTTCCTACAGAACACCGGGGAGCTGTTTTTT. This translates into CASSFLQNTGELFF.